The entry below gives a single TCR beta chain sequence along with its context. Its target is unknown. Stated treatment: approximately nine-day PBMC culture with coronavirus spike peptide pools or control peptides (ViraFEST assay). Days 3 and 7 were when half the medium was replaced with fresh IL-2 medium. The sample originates from a study of vaccination and CD4 T cells after COVID-19. On the study more broadly: Four females and six males made up the convalescents, with two Hispanic. Post-vaccine sampling followed dose two by a median roughly 70 days (range 14 to 241). As a positive control, some control cultures were given a CEFX pool, while others were given an HIV-1 Nef pool or no peptide.

The study sequenced cultured CD4+ T cell DNA using the Oncomine TCR Beta short-read assay. TCRdb reanalysed the PCR reads using MiXCR and keeps one entry per CDR3 protein. In the table there are about 13,000 distinct CDR3 sequences, around half of which are singletons. V dropped 3 bases and J dropped 9; count of bases not matched to a gene: 5. The length of the CDR3 is 15 residues. Germline assignment: CDR1 MNHNS and CDR2 SASEGT. The receptor was isolated from a human donor who had recovered from COVID-19. The rearrangement uses TRBV6-1 and TRBJ1-6; the match to TRBD1 covers 10 bases. The sample consisted of CD4+ T cells from blood, cultured in vitro. Here the CDR3 reads CASSDGQGVSSPLHF. The DNA for the CDR3 is TGTGCCAGCAGTGACGGACAGGGGGTAAGTTCACCCCTCCACTTT.